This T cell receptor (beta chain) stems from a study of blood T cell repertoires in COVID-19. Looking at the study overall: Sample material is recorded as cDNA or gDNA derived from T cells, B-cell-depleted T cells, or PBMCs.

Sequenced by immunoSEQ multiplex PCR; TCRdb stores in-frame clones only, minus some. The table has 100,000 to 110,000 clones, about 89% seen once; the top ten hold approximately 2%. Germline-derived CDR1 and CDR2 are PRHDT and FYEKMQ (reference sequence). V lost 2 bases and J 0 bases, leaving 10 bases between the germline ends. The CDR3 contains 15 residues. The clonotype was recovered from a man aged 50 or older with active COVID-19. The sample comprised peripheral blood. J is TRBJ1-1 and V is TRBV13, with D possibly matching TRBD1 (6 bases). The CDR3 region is CASSLSPGVNTEAFF. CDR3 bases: TGTGCCAGCAGCTTAAGCCCAGGGGTGAACACTGAAGCTTTCTTT.